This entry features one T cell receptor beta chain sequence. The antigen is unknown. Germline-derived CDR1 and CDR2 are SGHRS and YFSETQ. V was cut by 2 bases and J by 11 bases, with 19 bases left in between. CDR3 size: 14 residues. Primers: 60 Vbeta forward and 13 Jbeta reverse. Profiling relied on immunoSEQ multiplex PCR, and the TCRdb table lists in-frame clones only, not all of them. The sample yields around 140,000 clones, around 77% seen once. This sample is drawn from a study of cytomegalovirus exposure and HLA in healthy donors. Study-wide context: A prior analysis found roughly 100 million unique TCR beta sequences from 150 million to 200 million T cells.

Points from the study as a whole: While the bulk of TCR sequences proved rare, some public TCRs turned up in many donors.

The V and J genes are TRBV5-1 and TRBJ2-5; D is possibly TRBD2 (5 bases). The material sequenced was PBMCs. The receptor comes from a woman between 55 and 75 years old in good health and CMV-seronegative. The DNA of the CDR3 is TGCGCCAGCAGCTTTATATGGGAGCGTCAGGAGCAGTACTTC. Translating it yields CASSFIWERQEQYF.